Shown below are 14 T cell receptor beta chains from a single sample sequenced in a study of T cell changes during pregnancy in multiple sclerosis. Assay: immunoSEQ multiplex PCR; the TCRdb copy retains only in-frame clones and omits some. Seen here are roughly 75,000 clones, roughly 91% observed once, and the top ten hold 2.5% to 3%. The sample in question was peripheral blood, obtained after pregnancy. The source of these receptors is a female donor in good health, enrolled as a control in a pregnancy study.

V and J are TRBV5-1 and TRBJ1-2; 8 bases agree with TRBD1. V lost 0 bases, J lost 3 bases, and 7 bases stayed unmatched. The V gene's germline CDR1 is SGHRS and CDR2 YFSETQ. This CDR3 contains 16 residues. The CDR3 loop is CASSLGGPGQDYGYTF. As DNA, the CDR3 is TGCGCCAGCAGCTTGGGAGGACCGGGACAGGACTATGGCTACACCTTC. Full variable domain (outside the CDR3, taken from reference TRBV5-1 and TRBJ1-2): KAGVTQTPRYLIKTRGQQVTLSCSPISGHRSVSWYQQTPGQGLQFLFEYFSETQRNKGNFPGRFSGRQFSNSRSEMNVSTLELGDSALYLCASSLGGPGQDYGYTFGSGTRLTVV.

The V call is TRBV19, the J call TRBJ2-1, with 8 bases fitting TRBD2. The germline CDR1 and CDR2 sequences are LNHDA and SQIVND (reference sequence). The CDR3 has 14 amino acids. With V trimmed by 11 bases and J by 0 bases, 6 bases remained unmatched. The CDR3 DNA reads TGTGCCTCGGGCGGGACTAGCTCCTACAATGAGCAGTTCTTC. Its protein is CASGGTSSYNEQFF.

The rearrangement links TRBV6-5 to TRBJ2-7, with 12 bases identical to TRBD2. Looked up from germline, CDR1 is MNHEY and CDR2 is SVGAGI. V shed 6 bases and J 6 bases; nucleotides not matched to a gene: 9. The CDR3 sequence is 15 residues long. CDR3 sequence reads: CASRRTSGAQGEQYF. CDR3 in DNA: TGTGCCAGCAGAAGGACTAGCGGGGCCCAGGGCGAGCAGTACTTC.

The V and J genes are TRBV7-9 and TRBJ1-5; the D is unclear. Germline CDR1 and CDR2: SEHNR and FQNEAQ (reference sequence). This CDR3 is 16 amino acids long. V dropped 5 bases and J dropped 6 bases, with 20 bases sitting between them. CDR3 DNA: TGTGCCAGCAGCACCACGGGGAGTGCCGCCCCTCAGCCCCAGCATTTT. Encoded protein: CASSTTGSAAPQPQHF.

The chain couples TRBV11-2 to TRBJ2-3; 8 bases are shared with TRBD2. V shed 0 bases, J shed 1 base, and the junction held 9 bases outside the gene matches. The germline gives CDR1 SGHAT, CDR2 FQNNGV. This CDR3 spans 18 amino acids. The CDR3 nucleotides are TGTGCCAGCAGCTTAGAAAGGCGGCTTAGCGGGGGCACAGATACGCAGTATTTT. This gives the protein CASSLERRLSGGTDTQYF.

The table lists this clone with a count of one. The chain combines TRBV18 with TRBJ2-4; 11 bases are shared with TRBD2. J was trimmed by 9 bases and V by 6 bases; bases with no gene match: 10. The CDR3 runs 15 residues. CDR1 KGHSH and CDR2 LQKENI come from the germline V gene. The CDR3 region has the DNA TGTGCCAGCTCTACGCTAGCGGGGGGACCAAGCATTCAGTACTTC. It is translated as CASSTLAGGPSIQYF.

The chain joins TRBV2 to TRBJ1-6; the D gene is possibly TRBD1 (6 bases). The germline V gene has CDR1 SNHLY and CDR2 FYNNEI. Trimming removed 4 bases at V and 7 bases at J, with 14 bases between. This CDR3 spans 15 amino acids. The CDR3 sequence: CASSGSGGGNSPLHF. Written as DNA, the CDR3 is TGTGCCAGCAGTGGCTCGGGGGGCGGCAATTCACCCCTCCACTTT.

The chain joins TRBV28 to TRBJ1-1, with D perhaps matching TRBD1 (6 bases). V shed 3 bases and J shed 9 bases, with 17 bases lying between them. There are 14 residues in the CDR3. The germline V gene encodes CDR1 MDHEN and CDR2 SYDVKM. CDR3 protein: CASSFTRDTAQAFF. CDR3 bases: TGTGCCAGCAGTTTCACTCGGGACACGGCTCAAGCTTTCTTT.

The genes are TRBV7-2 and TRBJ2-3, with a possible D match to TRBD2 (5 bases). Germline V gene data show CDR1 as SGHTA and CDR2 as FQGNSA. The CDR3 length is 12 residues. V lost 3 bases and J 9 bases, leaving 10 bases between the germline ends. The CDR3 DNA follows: TGTGCCAGCAGCTTTTCCGGGAACACGCAGTATTTT. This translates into CASSFSGNTQYF. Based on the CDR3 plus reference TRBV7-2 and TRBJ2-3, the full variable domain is GAGVSQSPSNKVTEKGKDVELRCDPISGHTALYWYRQSLGQGLEFLIYFQGNSAPDKSGLPSDRFSAERTGGSVSTLTIQRTQQEDSAVYLCASSFSGNTQYFGPGTRLTVL.

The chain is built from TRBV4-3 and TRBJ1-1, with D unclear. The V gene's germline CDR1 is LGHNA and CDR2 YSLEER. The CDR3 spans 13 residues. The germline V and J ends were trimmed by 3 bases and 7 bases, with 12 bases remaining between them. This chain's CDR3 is CASSHTGFGEAFF. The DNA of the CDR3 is TGCGCCAGCAGCCATACCGGGTTCGGTGAAGCTTTCTTT.

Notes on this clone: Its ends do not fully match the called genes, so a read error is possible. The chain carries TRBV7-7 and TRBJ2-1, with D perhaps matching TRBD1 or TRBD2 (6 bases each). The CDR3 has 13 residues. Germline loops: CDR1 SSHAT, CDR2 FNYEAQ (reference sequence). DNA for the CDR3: TGTGCTAGCAGCTTAGGGGGGCCCAATGAGCAGTTCTTC. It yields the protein CASSLGGPNEQFF. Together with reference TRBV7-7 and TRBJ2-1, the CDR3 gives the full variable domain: GAGVSQSPRYKVTKRGQDVTLRCDPISSHATLYWYQQALGQGPEFLTYFNYEAQPDKSGLPSDRFSAERPEGSISTLTIQRTEQRDSAMYRCASSLGGPNEQFFGPGTRLTVL.

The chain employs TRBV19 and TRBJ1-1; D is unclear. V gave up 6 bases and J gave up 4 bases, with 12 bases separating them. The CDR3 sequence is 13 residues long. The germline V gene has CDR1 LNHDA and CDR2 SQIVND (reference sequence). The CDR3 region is CASRSDSGTEAFF. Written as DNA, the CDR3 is TGTGCCAGTAGATCGGACTCCGGCACTGAAGCTTTCTTT.

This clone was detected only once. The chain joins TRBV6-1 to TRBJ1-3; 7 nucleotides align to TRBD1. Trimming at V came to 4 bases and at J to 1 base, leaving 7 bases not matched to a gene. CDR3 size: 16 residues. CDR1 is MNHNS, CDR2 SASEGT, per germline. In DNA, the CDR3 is TGTGCCAGCAGTGTCAGGGGGATAGTATCTGGAAACACCATATATTTT. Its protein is CASSVRGIVSGNTIYF.

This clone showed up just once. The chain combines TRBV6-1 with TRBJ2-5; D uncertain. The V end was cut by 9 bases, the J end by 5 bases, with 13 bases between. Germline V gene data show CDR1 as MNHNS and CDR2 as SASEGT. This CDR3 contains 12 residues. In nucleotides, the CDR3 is TGTGCCAGTCTGTCCGGGTGGGAGACCCAGTACTTC. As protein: CASLSGWETQYF.